These 22 T cell receptor beta chains came from one sample sequenced in a study of blood T cell dynamics during melanoma immunotherapy. Libraries were prepared by immunoSEQ multiplex PCR; TCRdb keeps only in-frame clonotypes and omits some of them. Among over 20,000 clones listed, roughly 86% were seen once. Documented time point: pre-treatment baseline. The specimen comprised blood, sampled from a patient treated with checkpoint blockade. All receptors come from a human donor with melanoma.

This chain's CDR3 is CASRRGSGYTF. The CDR3 region has the DNA TGTGCCAGCCGGCGGGGTTCGGGCTACACCTTC. J is TRBJ1-2 and V is TRBV27; the D is unclear. CDR3 length: 11 amino acids. The germline V and J ends were trimmed by 8 bases and 8 bases, with 12 bases remaining between them. CDR1 and CDR2 from the germline V gene are MNHEY and SMNVEV (reference sequence).

This clone was observed once. The V call is TRBV11-2, the J call TRBJ2-2; TRBD2 might be the D (8 bases). V shed 2 bases and J shed 7 bases, with 14 bases lying between them. The CDR3 extends over 15 amino acids. The germline gives CDR1 SGHAT, CDR2 FQNNGV. This chain's CDR3 is CASSLTGGGNGELFF. CDR3 bases: TGTGCCAGCAGCTTAACGGGAGGGGGCAACGGGGAGCTGTTTTTT.

This clone is a singleton in its sample. The rearrangement joins TRBV30 to TRBJ2-1; 11 nucleotides agree with TRBD1. There are 13 residues in the CDR3. Germline V CDR1 and CDR2: GTSNPN, SVGIG (reference sequence). V lost 5 bases, J lost 8 bases, and 5 bases stayed unmatched. DNA for the CDR3: TGTGCCTGGGGACAGGGGGCTATCGATGAGCAGTTCTTC. Its translation: CAWGQGAIDEQFF.

A few counts support this clone. This chain connects TRBV19 to TRBJ1-1, with 11 bases that match TRBD1. The CDR3 totals 15 residues. Germline CDR1 and CDR2: LNHDA and SQIVND (reference sequence). V lost 10 bases, J lost 4 bases, and 11 bases stayed unmatched. As DNA, the CDR3 is TGTGCCATCCGCCCGGAGGGACAGGGGGGCACTGAAGCTTTCTTT. Its translation: CAIRPEGQGGTEAFF.

The V gene is TRBV4-1, the J gene TRBJ2-2, with TRBD2 matching 11 bases. The V gene end was trimmed by 4 bases and the J gene end by 4 bases; junction bases not matched to a gene: 2. Germline V CDR1 and CDR2: MGHRA, YSYEKL. The CDR3 has 15 amino acids. The CDR3 loop reads CASSLLAGGTGELFF. The CDR3 bases are TGCGCCAGCAGCCTCCTAGCGGGAGGCACCGGGGAGCTGTTTTTT.

The chain carries TRBV15 and TRBJ1-1, with D possibly matching TRBD1 (6 bases). V lost 3 bases and J lost 5, with 13 bases in between. The CDR3 contains 14 residues. Germline assignment: CDR1 LNHNV and CDR2 YYDKDF (reference sequence). The CDR3 loop is CATSSDRQGTEAFF. The DNA of the CDR3 is TGTGCCACCAGCAGCGACAGGCAAGGGACTGAAGCTTTCTTT. Together with reference TRBV15 and TRBJ1-1, the CDR3 gives the full variable domain: DAMVIQNPRYQVTQFGKPVTLSCSQTLNHNVMYWYQQKSSQAPKLLFHYYDKDFNNEADTPDNFQSRRPNTSFCFLDIRSPGLGDTAMYLCATSSDRQGTEAFFGQGTRLTVV.

The J gene is TRBJ1-2, the V gene TRBV5-5, with D maybe TRBD1 (5 bases). Germline-derived CDR1 and CDR2 are SGHKS and YYEKEE (reference sequence). Between the trimmed V and J ends, which lost 6 bases and 7 bases, there was a span of 22 bases. The CDR3 sequence is 15 residues long. The CDR3 DNA is TGTGCCAGCACCCCCATCGAGGGTCGGGGACGTGGCTACACCTTC. Translated: CASTPIEGRGRGYTF.

The CDR3 DNA is TGTGCCACCAGCAGAGGGACCTTTTCGAGCTCCTACGAGCAGTACTTC. It yields the protein CATSRGTFSSSYEQYF. V gene TRBV15 combines with J gene TRBJ2-7, with D unresolved. The CDR3 contains 16 residues. Germline-derived CDR1 and CDR2 are LNHNV and YYDKDF (reference sequence). Between the trimmed V and J ends, which lost 1 base and 0 bases, there was a span of 13 bases.

The chain couples TRBV2 to TRBJ2-7; TRBD1 might be the D (6 bases). This CDR3 is built from 17 residues. Germline values: CDR1 SNHLY, CDR2 FYNNEI. Trimming stripped 3 bases from V and 2 bases from J, with 20 bases between. The CDR3, as DNA: TGTGCCAGCAGTGACAGCATTCTCCAGGACAGCACCTACGAGCAGTACTTC. Protein product: CASSDSILQDSTYEQYF. The full variable domain, its missing parts supplied by reference TRBV2 and TRBJ2-7, is EPEVTQTPSHQVTQMGQEVILRCVPISNHLYFYWYRQILGQKVEFLVSFYNNEISEKSEIFDDQFSVERPDGSNFTLKIRSTKLEDSAMYFCASSDSILQDSTYEQYFGPGTRLTVT.

The chain combines TRBV18 with TRBJ1-5; 8 bases match TRBD1. The ends lost 4 bases at V and 4 bases at J; junction bases unmatched: 9. Per germline, CDR1 KGHSH and CDR2 LQKENI. This CDR3 has 16 amino acids. CDR3 protein: CASSQQGTGLNQPQHF. CDR3 coding DNA: TGTGCCAGCTCACAACAAGGGACAGGCCTAAATCAGCCCCAGCATTTT.

This chain connects TRBV11-3 to TRBJ2-7, with TRBD2 as a possible D gene (6 bases). Trimming cost V 5 bases and J 5 bases, with 13 bases left between them. This CDR3 has 13 amino acids. Germline V CDR1 and CDR2: SGHNT, YENEEA. The CDR3 DNA follows: TGTGCCAGCAGCATAGGCGGGAACCACGAGCAGTACTTC. Amino acids: CASSIGGNHEQYF.

This clone has only a few counts. V gene TRBV25-1 combines with J gene TRBJ1-5; D ambiguous. The CDR3 runs 14 residues. Germline V gives CDR1 MGHDK, CDR2 SYGVNS. V lost 3 bases, J lost 4 bases, and 10 bases lay in between. CDR3 bases: TGTGCCAGCAGTGATCCGGACGGAAATCAGCCCCAGCATTTT. This gives the protein CASSDPDGNQPQHF.

This clone was detected only once. The rearrangement joins TRBV7-9 to TRBJ2-2; D is possibly TRBD1 (6 bases). The CDR3 loop spans 16 amino acids. V was trimmed by 6 bases and J by 0 bases, leaving 14 bases between them. The germline V gene encodes CDR1 SEHNR and CDR2 FQNEAQ (reference sequence). This chain's CDR3 is CASRHRDTSNTGELFF. In DNA form, the CDR3 reads TGTGCCAGCAGGCACCGGGACACCTCGAACACCGGGGAGCTGTTTTTT.

V is TRBV5-1 and J is TRBJ1-1; D gene uncertain. The CDR3 covers 15 residues. The germline CDR1 and CDR2 sequences are SGHRS and YFSETQ. Trimming took 0 bases from V and 1 from J, leaving 10 bases between them. The CDR3: CASSLEGRTNTEAFF. DNA for the CDR3: TGCGCCAGCAGCTTGGAGGGCAGAACGAACACTGAAGCTTTCTTT.

The chain carries TRBV7-8 and TRBJ2-5; TRBD1 is a possible D gene (6 bases). CDR3 length equals 15 residues. The ends were cut back, 4 bases at V and 0 bases at J, with 12 bases in the middle. CDR1 is SGHVS, CDR2 FQNEAQ, per germline. CDR3 bases: TGTGCCAGCAGCTCCAACGACAGGAACCAAGAGACCCAGTACTTC. This sequence encodes CASSSNDRNQETQYF.

V is TRBV25-1 and J is TRBJ2-5, with D perhaps assigned TRBD1 or TRBD2 (5 bases each). The CDR3 totals 14 residues. CDR1 is MGHDK, CDR2 SYGVNS, per germline. V was shortened by 2 bases and J by 4 bases, with 11 bases between the two germline ends. The CDR3 DNA sequence: TGTGCCAGCAGTGAAGGGGGACGGACAGAGACCCAGTACTTC. This encodes CASSEGGRTETQYF.

The gene calls are TRBV7-9 and TRBJ2-1; 11 nucleotides line up with TRBD1. The germline V gene has CDR1 SEHNR and CDR2 FQNEAQ (reference sequence). Germline trimming cut 4 bases from V and 4 bases from J; bases unmatched to any gene: 9. The CDR3 sequence is 17 residues long. The DNA for the CDR3 is TGTGCCAGCAGCTCACAGCTCCGGGACAGGGGGTACAATGAGCAGTTCTTC. Amino acids: CASSSQLRDRGYNEQFF.

CDR3 DNA sequence: TGTGCCAGCAGCGTGGGGGGAAAGAACACTGAAGCTTTCTTT. Protein sequence: CASSVGGKNTEAFF. The chain employs TRBV9 and TRBJ1-1; a weak D match, TRBD1 (5 bases). Germline CDR1 and CDR2: SGDLS and YYNGEE. The CDR3 spans 14 residues. Trimming removed 2 bases from V and 1 base from J, with 9 bases in between.

The chain has TRBV7-8 and TRBJ1-5; 8 bases are a match to TRBD1. This CDR3 contains 14 residues. Germline assignment: CDR1 SGHVS and CDR2 FQNEAQ. The V and J ends lost 4 bases and 7 bases, in that order; junction bases with no gene match: 6. As DNA, the CDR3 is TGTGCCAGCAGCTCTTACAGGGGGGAGCAGCCCCAGCATTTT. As protein: CASSSYRGEQPQHF.

The gene calls are TRBV2 and TRBJ1-2; 9 bases fit TRBD1. CDR1 is SNHLY, CDR2 FYNNEI, per germline. The length of the CDR3 is 14 residues. Trimming at V came to 5 bases and at J to 8 bases, leaving 9 bases not matched to a gene. This CDR3 is CASSLDRGIWGYTF. The DNA of the CDR3 is TGTGCCAGCAGTTTAGACAGGGGGATTTGGGGCTACACCTTC. The variable domain in full, completed from reference TRBV2 and TRBJ1-2, reads EPEVTQTPSHQVTQMGQEVILRCVPISNHLYFYWYRQILGQKVEFLVSFYNNEISEKSEIFDDQFSVERPDGSNFTLKIRSTKLEDSAMYFCASSLDRGIWGYTFGSGTRLTVV.

The CDR3 protein is CASSRLSGERHEQYF. The DNA for the CDR3 is TGTGCCAGCAGCAGACTTAGCGGGGAGAGGCACGAGCAGTACTTC. This chain connects TRBV6-6 to TRBJ2-7, with 8 bases lining up with TRBD2. Germline V CDR1 and CDR2: MNHNY, SVGAGI (reference sequence). This CDR3 contains 15 residues. J gave up 5 bases and V 6 bases, and 12 bases lay outside the gene matches.

The V call is TRBV5-1, the J call TRBJ1-1; TRBD1 is a possible D gene (6 bases). V was pared by 4 bases and J by 3 bases, with 13 bases between. CDR3 length: 14 amino acids. From germline, CDR1 is SGHRS and CDR2 YFSETQ. CDR3: CASSPRTAHTEAFF. The CDR3 nucleotides read TGCGCCAGCAGCCCTAGGACAGCGCACACTGAAGCTTTCTTT.